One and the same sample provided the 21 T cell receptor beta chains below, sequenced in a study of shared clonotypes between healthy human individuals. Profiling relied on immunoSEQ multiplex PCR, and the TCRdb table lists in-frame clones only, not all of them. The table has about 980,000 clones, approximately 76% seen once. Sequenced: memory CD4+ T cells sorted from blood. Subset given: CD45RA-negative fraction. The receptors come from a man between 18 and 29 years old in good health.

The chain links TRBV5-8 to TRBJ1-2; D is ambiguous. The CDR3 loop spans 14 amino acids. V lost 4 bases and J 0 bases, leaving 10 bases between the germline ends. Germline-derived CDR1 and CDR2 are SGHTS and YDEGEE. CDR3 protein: CASSKRTANYGYTF. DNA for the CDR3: TGTGCCAGCAGCAAGAGAACAGCTAACTATGGCTACACCTTC.

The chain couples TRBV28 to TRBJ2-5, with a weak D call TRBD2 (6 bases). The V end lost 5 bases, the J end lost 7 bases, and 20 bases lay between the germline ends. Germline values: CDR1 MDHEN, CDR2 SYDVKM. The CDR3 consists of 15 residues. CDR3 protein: CASSLSPGVPVTQYF. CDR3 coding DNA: TGTGCCAGCAGTCTCTCTCCGGGGGTCCCTGTGACCCAGTACTTC.

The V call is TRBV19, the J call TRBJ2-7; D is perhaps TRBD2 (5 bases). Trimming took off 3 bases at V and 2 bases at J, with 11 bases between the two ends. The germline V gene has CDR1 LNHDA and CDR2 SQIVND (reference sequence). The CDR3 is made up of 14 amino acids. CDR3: CASSIYEGTYEQYF. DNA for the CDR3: TGTGCCAGTAGTATCTACGAGGGCACCTACGAGCAGTACTTC.

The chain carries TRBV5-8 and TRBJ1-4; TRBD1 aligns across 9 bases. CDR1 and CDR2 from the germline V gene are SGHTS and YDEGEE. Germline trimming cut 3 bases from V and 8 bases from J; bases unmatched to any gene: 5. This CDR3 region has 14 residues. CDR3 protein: CASSWGQGQEKLFF. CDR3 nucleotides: TGTGCCAGCAGCTGGGGACAGGGACAAGAAAAACTGTTTTTT.

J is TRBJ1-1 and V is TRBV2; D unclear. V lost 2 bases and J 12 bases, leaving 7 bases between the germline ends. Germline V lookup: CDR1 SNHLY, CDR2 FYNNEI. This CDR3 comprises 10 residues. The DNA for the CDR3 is TGTGCCAGCAGTGAACTCGGCCCTTTCTTT. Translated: CASSELGPFF.

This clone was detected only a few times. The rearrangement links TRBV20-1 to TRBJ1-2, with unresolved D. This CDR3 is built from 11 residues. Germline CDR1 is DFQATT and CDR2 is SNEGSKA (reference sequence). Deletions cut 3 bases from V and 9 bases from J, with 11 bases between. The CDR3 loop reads CSARTGRSYTF. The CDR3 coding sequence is TGCAGTGCTAGGACCGGGCGAAGCTACACCTTC.

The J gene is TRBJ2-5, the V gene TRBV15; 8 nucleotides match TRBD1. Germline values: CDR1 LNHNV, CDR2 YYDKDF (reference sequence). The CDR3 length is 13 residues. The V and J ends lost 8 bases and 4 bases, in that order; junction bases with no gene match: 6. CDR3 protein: CATSRGQGETQYF. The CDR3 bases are TGTGCCACCTCTCGAGGACAGGGAGAGACCCAGTACTTC.

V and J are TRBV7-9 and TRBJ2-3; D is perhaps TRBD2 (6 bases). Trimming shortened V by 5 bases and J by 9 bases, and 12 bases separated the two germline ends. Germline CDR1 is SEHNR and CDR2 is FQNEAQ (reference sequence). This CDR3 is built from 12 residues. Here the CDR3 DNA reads TGTGCCAGCAGCCTTAGCGGTTTGACGCAGTATTTT. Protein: CASSLSGLTQYF.

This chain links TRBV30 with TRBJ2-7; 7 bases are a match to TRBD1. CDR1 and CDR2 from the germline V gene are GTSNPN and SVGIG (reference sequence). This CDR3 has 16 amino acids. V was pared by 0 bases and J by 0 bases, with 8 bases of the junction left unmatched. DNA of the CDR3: TGTGCCTGGAGTGTATCGAGGGACAGTTTCTCCTACGAGCAGTACTTC. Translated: CAWSVSRDSFSYEQYF.

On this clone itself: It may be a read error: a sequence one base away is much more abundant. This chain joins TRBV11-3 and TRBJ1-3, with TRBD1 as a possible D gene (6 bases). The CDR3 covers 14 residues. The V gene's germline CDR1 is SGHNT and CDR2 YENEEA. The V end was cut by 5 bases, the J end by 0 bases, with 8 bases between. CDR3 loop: CASSPDSSGNTIYF. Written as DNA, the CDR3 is TGTGCCAGCAGCCCGGACAGCTCTGGAAACACCATATATTTT.

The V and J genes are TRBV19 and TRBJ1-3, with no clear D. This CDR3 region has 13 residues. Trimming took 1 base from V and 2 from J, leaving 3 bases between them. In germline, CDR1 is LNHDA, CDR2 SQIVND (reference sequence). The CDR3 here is CASSIGTGNTIYF. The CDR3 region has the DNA TGTGCCAGTAGTATAGGCACTGGAAACACCATATATTTT.

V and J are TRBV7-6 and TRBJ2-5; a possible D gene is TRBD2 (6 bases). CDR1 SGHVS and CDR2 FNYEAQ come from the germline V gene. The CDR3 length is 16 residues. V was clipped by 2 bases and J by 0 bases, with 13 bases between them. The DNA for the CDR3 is TGTGCCAGCAGCTTATCTTCGGGGGACGACCAAGAGACCCAGTACTTC. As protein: CASSLSSGDDQETQYF.

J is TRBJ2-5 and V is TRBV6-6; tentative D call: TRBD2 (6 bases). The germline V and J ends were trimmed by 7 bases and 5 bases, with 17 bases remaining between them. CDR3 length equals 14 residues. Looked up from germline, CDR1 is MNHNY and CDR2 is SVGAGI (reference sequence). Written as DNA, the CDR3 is TGTGCCAGCATGATCGGCGGGGTAGGGGAGACCCAGTACTTC. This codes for CASMIGGVGETQYF.

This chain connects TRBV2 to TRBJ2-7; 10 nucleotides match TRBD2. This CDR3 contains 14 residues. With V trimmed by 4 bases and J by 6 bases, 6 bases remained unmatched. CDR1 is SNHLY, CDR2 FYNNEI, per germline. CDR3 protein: CASSVWTSGTEQYF. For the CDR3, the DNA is TGTGCCAGCAGTGTATGGACTAGCGGAACCGAGCAGTACTTC.

In DNA form, the CDR3 reads TGTGCCAGCAGTGTAAGAGGCTCCTACGAGCAGTACTTC. Encoded protein: CASSVRGSYEQYF. The chain combines TRBV6-1 with TRBJ2-7; unclear D gene. The CDR3 is made up of 13 amino acids. CDR1 and CDR2 (germline): MNHNS, SASEGT. Trimming shortened V by 4 bases and J by 0 bases, and 7 bases separated the two germline ends.

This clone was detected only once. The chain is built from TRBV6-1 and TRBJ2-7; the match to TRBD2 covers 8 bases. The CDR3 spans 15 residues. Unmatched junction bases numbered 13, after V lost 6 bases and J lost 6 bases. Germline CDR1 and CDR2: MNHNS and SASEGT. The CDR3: CASRAGSGGLGEQYF. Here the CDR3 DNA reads TGTGCCAGCAGGGCCGGGAGCGGGGGCCTGGGCGAGCAGTACTTC.

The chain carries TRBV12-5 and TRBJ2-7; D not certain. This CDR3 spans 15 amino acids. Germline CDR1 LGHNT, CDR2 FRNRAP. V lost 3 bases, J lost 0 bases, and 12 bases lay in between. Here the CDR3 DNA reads TGTGCTAGTGGTTTACCCAGAACCACCTCCTACGAGCAGTACTTC. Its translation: CASGLPRTTSYEQYF.

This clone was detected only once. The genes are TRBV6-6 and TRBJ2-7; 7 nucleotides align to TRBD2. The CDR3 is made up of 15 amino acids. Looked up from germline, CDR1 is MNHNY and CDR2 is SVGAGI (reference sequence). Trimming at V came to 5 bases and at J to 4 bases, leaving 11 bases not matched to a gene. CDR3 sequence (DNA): TGTGCCAGCAGTAAGGAGCGGGGAGCGGGGTACGAGCAGTACTTC. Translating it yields CASSKERGAGYEQYF.

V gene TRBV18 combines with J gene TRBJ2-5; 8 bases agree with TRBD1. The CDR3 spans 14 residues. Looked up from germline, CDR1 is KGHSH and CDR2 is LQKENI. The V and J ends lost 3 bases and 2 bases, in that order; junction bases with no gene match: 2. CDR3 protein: CASSPGTGQETQYF. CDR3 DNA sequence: TGTGCCAGCTCACCCGGGACAGGACAAGAGACCCAGTACTTC.

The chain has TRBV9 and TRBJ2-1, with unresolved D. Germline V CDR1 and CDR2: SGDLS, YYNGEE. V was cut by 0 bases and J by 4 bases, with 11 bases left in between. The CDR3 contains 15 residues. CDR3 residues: CASSVATTAYNEQFF. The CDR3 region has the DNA TGTGCCAGCAGCGTAGCTACGACTGCGTACAATGAGCAGTTCTTC.

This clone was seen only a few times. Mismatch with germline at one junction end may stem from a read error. The CDR3 DNA reads as TGCGCCAGCAGCCAGACCGGGACAGCTAAAGAAAAACTGTTTTTT. As protein: CASSQTGTAKEKLFF. The V and J genes are TRBV5-1 and TRBJ1-4, with 7 positions matching TRBD1. This CDR3 region has 15 residues. In germline, CDR1 is SGHRS, CDR2 YFSETQ.